This T cell receptor (beta chain) stems from a study of cytomegalovirus exposure and HLA in healthy donors. A few counts support this clone. Its target is unknown. This CDR3 spans 14 amino acids. Losses at the gene ends were 5 bases for V and 3 bases for J; bases not matched to a gene: 5. Germline V CDR1 and CDR2: SEHNR, FQNEAQ (reference sequence). Study findings and constraints: A highly shared variant cluster was judged a likely technical artifact. In the analysis, some V segments, TRBV6-2 and TRBV6-3 included, were excluded as indistinguishable.

Amplification used 60 Vbeta primers and 13 Jbeta primers. Some clones are missing from TCRdb's copy, which holds only in-frame ones; the method was immunoSEQ multiplex PCR. Of 95,000 to 100,000 clones in the sample, around 81% were seen once. The V call is TRBV7-9, the J call TRBJ1-2, with 8 nucleotides matching TRBD1. The sequence came from a female donor in good health and CMV-seropositive. Sequencing used PBMCs. The CDR3 spells CASSPNRGDYGYTF. The CDR3, as DNA: TGTGCCAGCAGCCCAAACAGGGGGGACTATGGCTACACCTTC. The whole variable domain, filled in from reference TRBV7-9 and TRBJ1-2, reads DTGVSQNPRHKITKRGQNVTFRCDPISEHNRLYWYRQTLGQGPEFLTYFQNEAQLEKSRLLSDRFSAERPKGSFSTLEIQRTEQGDSAMYLCASSPNRGDYGYTFGSGTRLTVV.